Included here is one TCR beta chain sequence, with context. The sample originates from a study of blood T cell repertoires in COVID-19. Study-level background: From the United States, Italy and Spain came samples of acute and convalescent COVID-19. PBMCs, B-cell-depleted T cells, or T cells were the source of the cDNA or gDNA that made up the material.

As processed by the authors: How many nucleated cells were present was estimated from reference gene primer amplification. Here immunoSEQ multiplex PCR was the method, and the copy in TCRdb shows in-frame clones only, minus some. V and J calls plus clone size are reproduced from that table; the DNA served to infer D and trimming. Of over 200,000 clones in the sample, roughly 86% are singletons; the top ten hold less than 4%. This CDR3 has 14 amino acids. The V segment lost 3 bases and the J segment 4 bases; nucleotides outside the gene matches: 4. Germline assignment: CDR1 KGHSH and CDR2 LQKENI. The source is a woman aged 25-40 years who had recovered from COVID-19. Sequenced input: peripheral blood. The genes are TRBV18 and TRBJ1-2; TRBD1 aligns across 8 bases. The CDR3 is CASSPGQGLYGYTF. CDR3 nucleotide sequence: TGTGCCAGCTCACCTGGACAGGGCCTCTATGGCTACACCTTC.